This T cell receptor beta chain is drawn from a study of T-cell reconstitution after alpha-beta-depleted transplantation in children listed by TCRdb under 2016. In terms of the full investigation: T-cell immune reconstitution after TCRalphabeta/CD19-depleted allogeneic hematopoietic cell transplantation in children was quantitatively tracked in the study by means of TCR repertoire profiling.

The CDR3 starts with the cysteine, ends with the phenylalanine, and has 13 residues. Only the CDR3 DNA stays, 39 bases, in frame from base 1. CDR1 and CDR2 are drawn from the germline V gene: SGDLS, YYNGEE. A distance of 5 bases separates the germline ends of V and J, which lose 3 bases and 4 bases respectively. This clonotype was picked up many times. Its antigen is still unknown. Nothing much larger sits one base from this clone, and base qualities are not available. Library creation used PCR. Sequencing relied on an Illumina HiSeq 2500. TCR library preparation used molecular barcoding, with unique molecular identifiers applied to normalize quantification of the TCRbeta repertoire. TCRdb passed the public sequencing reads through fastp at Q25 and MiXCR, retaining productive beta sequences. Each entry merges the rows of one CDR3 protein and shows their most common DNA and genes. A total of about 420,000 distinct CDR3 sequences appear in this sample, roughly a tenth of them only once. 4.5% to 6% of the sample belongs to the ten largest clones.

The V and J segments used are TRBV9 and TRBJ2-6; confidence is insufficient to name the D gene. The receptor was derived from a human donor who donated a stem cell graft to a child with acute myeloid leukemia. This specimen consisted of PBMCs from the stem cell graft donor, obtained from the stem cell graft. The base sequence is TGTGCCAGCAGCGCCTGGGGGGCCAACGTCCTGACTTTC. This translates into CASSAWGANVLTF.